This entry lists 15 T cell receptor beta chains sequenced from one sample in a study of control samples from healthy donors and cancer patients. Profiling relied on immunoSEQ multiplex PCR, and the TCRdb table lists in-frame clones only, not all of them. Of around 250,000 clones listed, more than 65% are singletons. The material sequenced was PBMCs. The receptors come from a woman in her fifties or sixties with lung cancer.

The chain combines TRBV24-1 with TRBJ2-3, with TRBD1 matching 10 bases. With V trimmed by 9 bases and J by 6 bases, 5 bases remained unmatched. The CDR3 has 13 amino acids. Germline loops: CDR1 KGHDR, CDR2 SFDVKD. This CDR3 is CATQTGGSDTQYF. The CDR3 DNA reads as TGTGCCACCCAGACAGGGGGCTCCGATACGCAGTATTTT.

The chain uses TRBV7-8 and TRBJ1-6; D may be TRBD1 (5 bases). CDR1 SGHVS and CDR2 FQNEAQ come from the germline V gene. The CDR3 is 18 residues long. The V end was cut by 2 bases, the J end by 7 bases, with 21 bases between. The CDR3 DNA sequence: TGTGCCAGCAGCTTAACCGGAAGAACTGCAGGGTACAATTCACCCCTCCACTTT. The encoded protein is CASSLTGRTAGYNSPLHF.

This sequence joins TRBV19 and TRBJ1-4; tentatively, D is TRBD1 (5 bases). V lost 9 bases to trimming and J lost 7 bases, with 21 bases between them. Germline loops: CDR1 LNHDA, CDR2 SQIVND (reference sequence). This CDR3 has 15 residues. The CDR3 DNA follows: TGTGCCAGCAAAAGCAGGGAGGGGACGGGTGAAAAACTGTTTTTT. Translating it yields CASKSREGTGEKLFF.

The J gene is TRBJ1-1, the V gene TRBV7-8; a possible D gene is TRBD1 (5 bases). V was shortened by 5 bases and J by 4 bases, with 20 bases between the two germline ends. Germline V lookup: CDR1 SGHVS, CDR2 FQNEAQ. The CDR3 contains 16 residues. This chain's CDR3 is CASSTIKRDSGTEAFF. CDR3 DNA sequence: TGTGCCAGCAGCACAATAAAGAGGGACTCGGGCACTGAAGCTTTCTTT.

The genes are TRBV12-3 or TRBV12-4 and TRBJ1-1; D might be TRBD1 (5 bases). The CDR3 contains 11 residues. V was clipped by 8 bases and J by 6 bases, with 10 bases between them. The CDR3 sequence: CASVSRAEAFF. CDR3 DNA sequence: TGTGCCAGCGTTAGCAGGGCTGAAGCTTTCTTT.

J is TRBJ2-1 and V is TRBV3-1 (or the pseudogene TRBV3-2); 12 bases map to TRBD2. Germline V gene data show CDR1 as LGHDT and CDR2 as YNNKEL (reference sequence). J gave up 6 bases and V 6 bases, and 3 bases lay outside the gene matches. The CDR3 length is 14 residues. CDR3 sequence: CASSRLAGVNEQFF. The DNA of the CDR3 is TGTGCCAGCAGTAGACTAGCGGGAGTCAATGAGCAGTTCTTC.

The CDR3 spells CAWSVMNGGRGAFF. CDR3 coding DNA: TGTGCCTGGAGCGTAATGAACGGGGGACGGGGAGCTTTCTTT. The V and J genes are TRBV30 and TRBJ1-1, with D possibly TRBD1 on 5 matching bases. V lost 3 bases and J lost 10, with 21 bases in between. Per germline, CDR1 GTSNPN and CDR2 SVGIG (reference sequence). The CDR3 extends over 14 amino acids.

This chain joins TRBV5-3 and TRBJ1-5; 9 positions agree with TRBD1. TRBV5-3 is reported as an ORF; its role is uncertain. V was pared by 4 bases and J by 2 bases, with 7 bases of the junction left unmatched. The CDR3 has 16 amino acids. CDR3: CARSLTRDRGNQPQHF. CDR3 sequence (DNA): TGTGCCAGAAGCCTAACCCGGGACAGGGGCAATCAGCCCCAGCATTTT.

This clone has only a few counts. The CDR3 coding sequence is TGTGCCAGCAGCTTGCTCGACAGGAGTCGGATCACCGGGGAGCTGTTTTTT. It is translated as CASSLLDRSRITGELFF. V and J are TRBV5-6 and TRBJ2-2; TRBD1 is a possible D gene (6 bases). This CDR3 contains 17 residues. The V end lost 1 base, the J end lost 4 bases, and 17 bases lay between the germline ends. The germline V gene encodes CDR1 SGHDT and CDR2 YYEEEE. Based on the CDR3 plus reference TRBV5-6 and TRBJ2-2, the full variable domain is DAGVTQSPTHLIKTRGQQVTLRCSPKSGHDTVSWYQQALGQGPQFIFQYYEEEERQRGNFPDRFSGHQFPNYSSELNVNALLLGDSALYLCASSLLDRSRITGELFFGEGSRLTVL.

V gene TRBV2 combines with J gene TRBJ2-2, with D perhaps given as TRBD1 or TRBD2 (6 bases each). Germline assignment: CDR1 SNHLY and CDR2 FYNNEI. Trimming shortened V by 7 bases and J by 2 bases, and 11 bases separated the two germline ends. This CDR3 is 14 amino acids long. In DNA form, the CDR3 reads TGTGCCAGCAAGGGGGAGGCTAACACCGGGGAGCTGTTTTTT. This encodes CASKGEANTGELFF.

This chain links TRBV27 with TRBJ1-2; D is uncertain. With 5 bases removed from V and 0 bases from J, the gap between germline ends came to 10 bases. This CDR3 is built from 14 residues. CDR1 MNHEY and CDR2 SMNVEV come from the germline V gene (reference sequence). CDR3 in DNA: TGTGCCAGCAGTCGGTTGGGCTCTAACTATGGCTACACCTTC. Encoded protein: CASSRLGSNYGYTF.

A single count supports this clone. This sequence joins TRBV11-2 and TRBJ1-1; D not resolved. Germline V gives CDR1 SGHAT, CDR2 FQNNGV. With 0 bases removed from V and 7 bases from J, the gap between germline ends came to 9 bases. There are 13 residues in the CDR3. CDR3 nucleotide sequence: TGTGCCAGCAGCTTAGATTTGCGGATTGAAGCTTTCTTT. This sequence encodes CASSLDLRIEAFF. Filled out from reference TRBV11-2 and TRBJ1-1, the complete variable domain reads EAGVAQSPRYKIIEKRQSVAFWCNPISGHATLYWYQQILGQGPKLLIQFQNNGVVDDSQLPKDRFSAERLKGVDSTLKIQPAKLEDSAVYLCASSLDLRIEAFFGQGTRLTVV.

This chain joins TRBV7-9 and TRBJ2-7; TRBD2 matches 14 bases. V gave up 3 bases and J gave up 6 bases; unmatched junction bases: 4. The germline gives CDR1 SEHNR, CDR2 FQNEAQ (reference sequence). The CDR3 runs to 15 residues. CDR3 amino acids: CASSLGLAGELEQYF. CDR3 sequence (DNA): TGTGCCAGCAGCTTGGGACTAGCGGGAGAACTCGAGCAGTACTTC.

The chain has TRBV21-1 and TRBJ2-1; no check of the table's D call, TRBD2, against the DNA was made. TRBV21-1 is labeled a pseudogene. CDR3 length: 18 amino acids. The CDR3 protein is CASSKTYLAGLPLNEQFF. DNA of the CDR3: TGTGCCAGCAGCAAAACCTACCTAGCGGGGCTTCCGCTGAATGAGCAGTTCTTC.

This clone has just one count. The chain uses TRBV29-1 and TRBJ2-5; no clear D gene. Deletions cut 4 bases from V and 4 bases from J, with 10 bases between. The CDR3 loop spans 12 amino acids. Germline V lookup: CDR1 SQVTM, CDR2 ANQGSEA. Here the CDR3 reads CSVGGTPETQYF. The CDR3 bases are TGCAGCGTTGGGGGTACTCCAGAGACCCAGTACTTC.